This T cell receptor beta chain was captured by sequencing in a study of T cell responses to AZD1222 COVID-19 vaccine. Study-wide results and caveats: Spike regions recognized by vaccine-associated CD4 TCRs spanned the protein, led by 160-218 and 743-854. Targeting of unmutated variant regions was reportedly seen in nearly half of spike-specific TCRs. Only 5 or 6 people who got AZD1222 tested seropositive at baseline. The sample set comprised mostly white British donors with more females, and clonal diversity was possibly underestimated.

Produced via immunoSEQ multiplex PCR; TCRdb's table is partial and in-frame only. Of approximately 150,000 clones in the sample, approximately 88% are singletons; the top ten hold under 3.5%. V lost 4 bases and J lost 1, with 14 bases in between. Germline CDR1 MGHRA, CDR2 YSYEKL. The CDR3 loop spans 15 amino acids. Details on this clone: Its specificity is unknown.

The input for sequencing was peripheral blood, taken on day 0 of MenACWY control vaccination. This sequence joins TRBV4-1 and TRBJ2-7, with D perhaps TRBD1 (6 bases). The sequence was collected from an adult in good health. CDR3 in DNA: TGCGCCAGCAGCCTGGCTGGGACAAATTCCTACGAGCAGTACTTC. Translated: CASSLAGTNSYEQYF.